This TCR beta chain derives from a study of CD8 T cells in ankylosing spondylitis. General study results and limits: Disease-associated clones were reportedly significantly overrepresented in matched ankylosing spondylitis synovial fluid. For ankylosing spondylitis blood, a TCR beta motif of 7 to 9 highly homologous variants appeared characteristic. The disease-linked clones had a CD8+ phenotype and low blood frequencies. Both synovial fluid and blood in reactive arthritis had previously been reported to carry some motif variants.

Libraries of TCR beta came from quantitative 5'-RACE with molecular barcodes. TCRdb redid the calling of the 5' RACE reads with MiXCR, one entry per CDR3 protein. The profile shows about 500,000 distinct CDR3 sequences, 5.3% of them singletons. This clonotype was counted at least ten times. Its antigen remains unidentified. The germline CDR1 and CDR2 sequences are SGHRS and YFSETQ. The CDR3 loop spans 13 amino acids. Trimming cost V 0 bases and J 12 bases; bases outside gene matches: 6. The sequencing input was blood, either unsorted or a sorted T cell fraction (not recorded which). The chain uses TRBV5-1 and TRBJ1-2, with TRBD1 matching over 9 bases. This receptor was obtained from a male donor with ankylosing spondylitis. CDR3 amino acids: CASSLGDRVQHTF. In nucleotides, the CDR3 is TGCGCCAGCAGCTTGGGGGACAGGGTCCAACACACCTTC.